The T cell receptor (beta chain) under discussion was sequenced for a study of OX40 agonist ivuxolimab in advanced cancers. Details on this clone: The antigen is not known.

Overall study findings and caveats: Both CD4+ and CD8+ T cell populations in blood had undergone clonal expansion by week 6 at 0.1 to 3.0 mg/kg. Compared with CD4+, CD8+ T cells on average had more expanded clones.

The J segment lost 2 bases and the V segment lost 6 bases, leaving 8 bases of the junction unmatched. The CDR3 is made up of 15 amino acids. Germline V gene sequence: CDR1 MNHNS, CDR2 SASEGT. TCRdb's copy holds only in-frame clones and misses some; the assay was immunoSEQ multiplex PCR. The sample lists about 50,000 clones; approximately 84% were seen once. The sequence was collected from an adult with an advanced solid tumor such as melanoma, head and neck, liver or kidney cancer. Sample: CD4+ or CD8+ T cells sorted from blood, taken in a trial of the OX40 agonist ivuxolimab. The chain combines TRBV6-1 with TRBJ2-5; 8 bases are shared with TRBD1. As DNA, the CDR3 is TGTGCCAGCAGCCAAGACAGGGGATATCAAGAGACCCAGTACTTC. This gives the protein CASSQDRGYQETQYF.